The rows below give T cell receptor beta chains drawn from one sample of a study of blood T cell repertoires in COVID-19. TCRdb's table, derived via immunoSEQ multiplex PCR, lists solely in-frame clones and lacks some. The sample lists under 150,000 clones; around 89% were seen once. Sequenced: peripheral blood. These receptors were taken from a human donor in a cohort sampled during active COVID-19. CDR3s leave out the opening cysteine and the closing phenylalanine or tryptophan. A D gene is named only where the DNA matches it firmly.

cdr3_aa j_call d_call v_call
ASSPPDSYEQY TRBJ2-7 NA TRBV18
ASSLTGTSGNTIY TRBJ1-3 TRBD1 TRBV27
ASKEAGVGNQPQH TRBJ1-5 NA TRBV19
ASIQGYNSPLH TRBJ1-6 NA TRBV10-2
ASSPRTSGRTDTQY TRBJ2-3 TRBD2 TRBV6-2/TRBV6-3
ASIGTGGGLAGGLYNEQF TRBJ2-1 NA TRBV19
ASVGDRALSYEQY TRBJ2-7 TRBD1 TRBV7-9
ASSTDTEAF TRBJ1-1 NA TRBV3-1/TRBV3-2
ASSLFLGANVLT TRBJ2-6 NA TRBV7-7
ASSQSSGVVNSPLH TRBJ1-6 NA TRBV16
ASSQTGFQETQY TRBJ2-5 NA TRBV5-1
ASSLVGTRYNEQF TRBJ2-1 TRBD2 TRBV13
ASSLESIGNTIY TRBJ1-3 NA TRBV11-2
ASSLGQTENIQY TRBJ2-4 NA TRBV7-9
ASSSTGTGVAGELF TRBJ2-2 TRBD1 TRBV7-7
ASSRASAGGRNEQF TRBJ2-1 TRBD2 TRBV18
ASSFRPAGIEQY TRBJ2-7 NA TRBV5-1
SVTGTGYGYT TRBJ1-2 TRBD1 TRBV29-1
ASSPGTSGSTDTQY TRBJ2-3 TRBD2 TRBV18
ASSLLLPAGTDTQY TRBJ2-3 NA TRBV5-8
ASSHATPGLAGGLV TRBJ2-1 TRBD2 TRBV3-1/TRBV3-2
ASSELAEHNEQF TRBJ2-1 NA TRBV2
SVDPSGRAHEQY TRBJ2-7 TRBD2 TRBV29-1
ASSRPAGPYEQY TRBJ2-7 NA TRBV11-3
ASSVGQGYGYT TRBJ1-2 TRBD1 TRBV5-6
ASSEDRSTDTQY TRBJ2-3 NA TRBV6-1
AISDDSSGNTIY TRBJ1-3 NA TRBV10-3
ASSFGGGTEAF TRBJ1-1 NA TRBV12-3/TRBV12-4
ASSPTGPNQPQH TRBJ1-5 NA TRBV4-1
ASSSGQGSWNEQF TRBJ2-1 TRBD1 TRBV5-1
AWSVSGTRAGELF TRBJ2-2 TRBD2 TRBV30
ASSLGTGVYGYT TRBJ1-2 TRBD1 TRBV5-1
ATSRGRVQLQDEQF TRBJ2-1 NA TRBV15
ASKREGTGPYEQY TRBJ2-7 TRBD1 TRBV5-1
ASSVTSGSPDTQY TRBJ2-3 TRBD2 TRBV6-4
AISEQGVYEKLF TRBJ1-4 TRBD1 TRBV10-3
ASSQLAGITGELF TRBJ2-2 TRBD2 TRBV18
AWMGRNYEQY TRBJ2-7 NA TRBV30
ASSLTGRWDGYT TRBJ1-2 NA TRBV5-1
ASSWTENTEAF TRBJ1-1 NA TRBV7-6
ASSSGLAGVNEQF TRBJ2-1 TRBD2 TRBV6-5
ASSVDGTGTDTQY TRBJ2-3 TRBD1 TRBV9
SASSALINEKLF TRBJ1-4 NA TRBV20-1
ASSSPGLASDSETQY TRBJ2-5 TRBD2 TRBV28
ASSLGDSQETQY TRBJ2-5 TRBD1 TRBV5-1
ASSIIPTASTGELF TRBJ2-2 NA TRBV19
AWSTRRGMAETQY TRBJ2-5 NA TRBV30
ASSHGTSGRTGEQF TRBJ2-1 TRBD2 TRBV3-1/TRBV3-2
ASSDTGNQPQH TRBJ1-5 NA TRBV5-1
ASSEWGGNTEAF TRBJ1-1 NA TRBV6-1
ASSPPSRLGAGRIFTEAF TRBJ1-1 NA TRBV18
ASSLRLAGDNEQF TRBJ2-1 TRBD2 TRBV11-2
ASSIDYSPHSGNTIY TRBJ1-3 NA TRBV19
ASSSRTSGISYEQY TRBJ2-7 TRBD2 TRBV18
ASSWGGATADEQF TRBJ2-1 TRBD2 TRBV5-1